These 17 T cell receptor beta chains were all obtained from the same sample, sequenced in a study of T-cell reconstitution after alpha-beta-depleted transplantation in children. A library of TCRbeta sequences, prepared with unique molecular identifiers, was generated. Each CDR3 protein gets one entry after TCRdb re-called the PCR reads with MiXCR. Of 250,000 to 300,000 distinct CDR3 sequences listed, roughly 9.5% are singletons. Sequenced here: PBMCs from the stem cell graft donor, sampled from the stem cell graft. All receptors come from a human donor who donated a stem cell graft to a child with SCID.

This clonotype appeared many times. The chain couples TRBV4-1 to TRBJ2-1; weak D call: TRBD2 (6 bases). CDR3 size: 16 residues. Between the trimmed V and J ends, which lost 3 bases and 1 base, there was a span of 13 bases. Germline CDR1 reads MGHRA; CDR2 reads YSYEKL. The DNA for the CDR3 is TGCGCCAGCAGCCATTCGACTAGTACGTCCTACAATGAGCAGTTCTTC. Residues: CASSHSTSTSYNEQFF.

This clonotype has more than one count but fewer than ten. The chain joins TRBV12-3 or TRBV12-4 to TRBJ1-1; maybe TRBD1 (6 bases). With 7 bases removed from V and 1 base from J, the gap between germline ends came to 10 bases. The CDR3 is 13 residues long. DNA of the CDR3: TGTGCCAGCAACCGACAGGCGAACACTGAAGCTTTCTTT. Protein: CASNRQANTEAFF.

This clonotype was seen a handful of times. Written as DNA, the CDR3 is TGCGCCAGCAGCCAAGGCGGAGGGACGTTAGCTAACTATGGCTACACCTTC. Protein product: CASSQGGGTLANYGYTF. V and J are TRBV4-1 and TRBJ1-2, with D possibly TRBD1 on 5 matching bases. V lost 1 base to trimming and J lost 0 bases, with 15 bases between them. The CDR3 runs to 17 residues. Germline V lookup: CDR1 MGHRA, CDR2 YSYEKL.

The rearrangement links TRBV10-3 to TRBJ2-1; 7 nucleotides align to TRBD2. CDR3 size: 13 residues. Germline values: CDR1 ENHRY, CDR2 SYGVKD. Losses at the gene ends were 3 bases for V and 15 bases for J; bases not matched to a gene: 11. The CDR3 coding sequence is TGTGCCATCAGTGACCCCCGGGAGCGGGATATGTTCTTC. Protein: CAISDPRERDMFF.

There are a few counts of this clonotype. J is TRBJ2-1 and V is TRBV5-1; D possibly corresponds to TRBD1 (5 bases). The CDR3 contains 15 residues. Germline V gene sequence: CDR1 SGHRS, CDR2 YFSETQ. V shed 0 bases and J shed 1 base, with 8 bases lying between them. The CDR3, as DNA: TGCGCCAGCAGCTTGGAGGGGTGGTCCTACAATGAGCAGTTCTTC. Amino acids: CASSLEGWSYNEQFF.

In its sample, this clonotype was seen a few times. J is TRBJ2-7 and V is TRBV20-1; D is uncertain. The CDR3 is 11 amino acids. Trimming pared 3 bases from V and 7 bases from J, leaving 10 bases between. From germline, CDR1 is DFQATT and CDR2 SNEGSKA (reference sequence). The CDR3 region is CSASFSEEQYF. The CDR3 region has the DNA TGCAGTGCTAGCTTTTCGGAGGAGCAGTACTTC.

This clonotype was detected many times. The V call is TRBV5-1, the J call TRBJ2-3; no reliable D call. V was shortened by 0 bases and J by 4 bases, with 9 bases between the two germline ends. The germline V gene encodes CDR1 SGHRS and CDR2 YFSETQ. The CDR3 extends over 14 amino acids. In DNA form, the CDR3 reads TGCGCCAGCAGCTTGGGTGTCGCCGCAGATACGCAGTATTTT. This encodes CASSLGVAADTQYF. The full variable domain, rest sourced from reference TRBV5-1 and TRBJ2-3, is KAGVTQTPRYLIKTRGQQVTLSCSPISGHRSVSWYQQTPGQGLQFLFEYFSETQRNKGNFPGRFSGRQFSNSRSEMNVSTLELGDSALYLCASSLGVAADTQYFGPGTRLTVL.

This clonotype was counted between two and nine times. The chain has TRBV12-3 or TRBV12-4 and TRBJ2-2, with 13 bases fitting TRBD2. This CDR3 is 15 amino acids long. With 7 bases clipped from V and 4 bases from J, the junction kept 3 bases outside the gene matches. The CDR3 sequence is CASTRTSGGTGELFF. CDR3 DNA sequence: TGTGCCAGCACCCGGACTAGCGGGGGCACCGGGGAGCTGTTTTTT.

V gene TRBV3-1 combines with J gene TRBJ1-1, with TRBD1 matching 7 bases. The V gene end was trimmed by 2 bases and the J gene end by 1 base; junction bases not matched to a gene: 4. The V gene's germline CDR1 is LGHDT and CDR2 YNNKEL (reference sequence). The CDR3 totals 15 residues. CDR3 nucleotide sequence: TGTGCCAGCAGCCAACTGACAGGGTCGAACACTGAAGCTTTCTTT. Protein product: CASSQLTGSNTEAFF.

This clonotype was seen a handful of times. The rearrangement joins TRBV15 to TRBJ2-3; maybe TRBD2 (5 bases). Germline-derived CDR1 and CDR2 are LNHNV and YYDKDF (reference sequence). The V gene lost 1 base and the J gene lost 1 base, with 9 bases spanning the gap. This CDR3 comprises 15 residues. The CDR3 protein is CATSRALAGTDTQYF. CDR3 sequence (DNA): TGTGCCACCAGCAGAGCCCTAGCAGGCACAGATACGCAGTATTTT.

Points on this clonotype: Given a much more abundant clone one base away, this may be a read error. V is TRBV12-3 or TRBV12-4 and J is TRBJ2-1; 8 bases align to TRBD2. V lost 3 bases to trimming and J lost 8 bases; unmatched junction nucleotides: 9. The CDR3 runs to 15 residues. CDR3 bases: TGTGCCAGCAGTTTGTACCCAAGGCGGGAGGATGAGCAGTTCTTC. Its translation is CASSLYPRREDEQFF.

The V call is TRBV6-5, the J call TRBJ1-2; tentative D call: TRBD1 (5 bases). Germline assignment: CDR1 MNHEY and CDR2 SVGAGI. Trimming stripped 1 base from V and 4 bases from J, with 13 bases between. The CDR3 loop spans 15 amino acids. The CDR3 spells CASSYYAGSGYGYTF. As DNA, the CDR3 is TGTGCCAGCAGTTACTATGCAGGGAGTGGCTATGGCTACACCTTC.

V usage is TRBV19 and J usage is TRBJ1-1; D is perhaps TRBD1 (6 bases). The CDR3 consists of 15 residues. Germline V gene sequence: CDR1 LNHDA, CDR2 SQIVND (reference sequence). Trimming pared 6 bases from V and 4 bases from J, leaving 18 bases between. The CDR3 protein is CASSRRTAQITEAFF. CDR3 in DNA: TGTGCCAGTAGCCGACGGACAGCCCAGATCACTGAAGCTTTCTTT.

This chain joins TRBV5-1 and TRBJ2-1; D remains ambiguous. There are 15 residues in the CDR3. The V gene lost 1 base and the J gene lost 1 base, with 9 bases spanning the gap. The V gene's germline CDR1 is SGHRS and CDR2 YFSETQ. CDR3 in amino acids: CASSLFCGSYNEQFF. The CDR3, as DNA: TGCGCCAGCAGCTTGTTTTGTGGATCCTACAATGAGCAGTTCTTC.

There are many counts of this clonotype. The genes are TRBV5-1 and TRBJ2-3; no reliable D call. V shed 0 bases and J shed 0 bases, with 5 bases lying between them. Germline V CDR1 and CDR2: SGHRS, YFSETQ. CDR3 length: 14 amino acids. This CDR3 is CASSLAGSTDTQYF. CDR3 sequence (DNA): TGCGCCAGCAGCTTGGCTGGAAGCACAGATACGCAGTATTTT.

The gene calls are TRBV20-1 and TRBJ1-4; D remains ambiguous. The CDR3 runs 12 residues. Germline V gene data show CDR1 as DFQATT and CDR2 as SNEGSKA (reference sequence). The ends were cut back, 6 bases at V and 7 bases at J, with 12 bases in the middle. CDR3 amino acids: CSADQDGEKLFF. The CDR3 nucleotides read TGCAGTGCCGACCAGGACGGTGAAAAACTGTTTTTT.

Ten or more counts support this clonotype. The chain recombines TRBV5-1 with TRBJ2-7; D might be TRBD1 or TRBD2, each matching 6 bases. Germline V gene data show CDR1 as SGHRS and CDR2 as YFSETQ. The CDR3 sequence is 16 residues long. V was trimmed by 0 bases and J by 4 bases, leaving 17 bases between them. The CDR3 DNA sequence: TGCGCCAGCAGCTTGGGGGGGTCGGGGGCCAAATACGAGCAGTACTTC. This codes for CASSLGGSGAKYEQYF.